This T cell receptor beta chain came from a study of blood T cell repertoires in COVID-19. Turning to the study itself: Samples of COVID-19 (acute and convalescent) were obtained from the United States, Italy and Spain. The analysed material was cDNA or gDNA that came from T cells, B-cell-depleted T cells, or PBMCs.

Profiled with immunoSEQ multiplex PCR; TCRdb holds only in-frame clones, not every one. The table includes approximately 250,000 clones, roughly 79% detected once. Adults between roughly 18 and 89 years of age took part from 24 US areas. Cohort 3 donors counted as recovered after two negative PCRs, clearance, or resolved symptoms. V was pared by 0 bases and J by 5 bases, with 7 bases of the junction left unmatched. CDR1 and CDR2 (germline): SGHVS, FQNEAQ. This CDR3 spans 17 amino acids. The material sequenced was PBMCs or T cells enriched from blood (not recorded which). This TCR derives from a middle-aged man who had recovered from COVID-19. V and J are TRBV7-8 and TRBJ2-1, with 10 positions matching TRBD1. DNA of the CDR3: TGTGCCAGCAGCTTAGCGCCATGGGACAGGGGAAACAATGAGCAGTTCTTC. This translates into CASSLAPWDRGNNEQFF.